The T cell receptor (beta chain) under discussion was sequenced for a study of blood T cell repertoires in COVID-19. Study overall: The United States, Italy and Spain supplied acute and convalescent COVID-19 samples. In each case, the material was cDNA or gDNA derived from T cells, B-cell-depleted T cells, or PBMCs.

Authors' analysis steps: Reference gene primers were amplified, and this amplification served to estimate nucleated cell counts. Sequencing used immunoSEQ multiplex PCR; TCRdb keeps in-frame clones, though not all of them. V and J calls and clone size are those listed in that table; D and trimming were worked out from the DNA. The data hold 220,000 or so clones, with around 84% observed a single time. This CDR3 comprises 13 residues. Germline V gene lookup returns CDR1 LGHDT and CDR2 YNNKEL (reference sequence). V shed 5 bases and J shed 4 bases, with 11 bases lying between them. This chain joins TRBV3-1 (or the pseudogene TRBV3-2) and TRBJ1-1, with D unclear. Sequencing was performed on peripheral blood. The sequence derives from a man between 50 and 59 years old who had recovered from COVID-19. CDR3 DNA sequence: TGTGCCAGCAGCTCCCGGTTTTTCACTGAAGCTTTCTTT. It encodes CASSSRFFTEAFF.